This TCR beta chain is from a study of identical twins. Study-wide results and limits: With abundant cord blood beta clonotypes, insertions were fewer; memory repertoires showed no such pattern.

The germline CDR1 and CDR2 sequences are MNHEY and SVGEGT. Trimming at V came to 0 bases and at J to 7 bases, leaving 20 bases not matched to a gene. The CDR3 runs to 21 residues. A few counts support this clonotype. Antigen specificity is unknown. Template switching added a universal primer site; cDNA carried unique molecular identifiers. One entry per CDR3 protein results from TCRdb running MiXCR on the 5' RACE reads. The sample records under 450,000 distinct CDR3 sequences, roughly 18% being singletons. With no exceptions, donors were healthy Caucasians. The material sequenced was naive T cells sorted from blood. The chain joins TRBV6-2 or TRBV6-3 to TRBJ2-2; 10 bases match TRBD2. The receptor's source is a man in his forties or fifties in good health. The CDR3 bases are TGTGCCAGCAGTTACTCGACCGGGACTAGCGCAACGCATGTACCACGCGGGGAGCTGTTTTTT. This gives the protein CASSYSTGTSATHVPRGELFF.